Below, 20 T cell receptor beta chains from the same sample are listed, as sequenced in a study of blood T cell repertoires in COVID-19. Generated by immunoSEQ multiplex PCR, the TCRdb table keeps only in-frame clones and is missing some. The data show fewer than 35,000 clones, about 83% seen once. Sequenced: peripheral blood. The receptors were gathered from a man in his 70s with acute or convalescent COVID-19.

V gene TRBV12-3 or TRBV12-4 combines with J gene TRBJ2-7, with 7 bases matching TRBD2. The CDR3 sequence is 13 residues long. The V segment lost 0 bases and the J segment 6 bases; nucleotides outside the gene matches: 2. CDR3 nucleotide sequence: TGTGCCAGCAGTTTAGCGGGCGGGAGCGAGCAGTACTTC. Amino acid sequence: CASSLAGGSEQYF.

The CDR3 nucleotides read TGTGCCAGCAGCAGCTACTCCCGTGGCTACACCTTC. Its translation is CASSSYSRGYTF. The chain joins TRBV5-6 to TRBJ1-2; D unclear. The CDR3 has 12 amino acids. Germline values: CDR1 SGHDT, CDR2 YYEEEE. Between the trimmed V and J ends, which lost 4 bases and 7 bases, there was a span of 11 bases.

The V and J genes are TRBV5-4 and TRBJ2-7; possibly TRBD1 for D (6 bases). The CDR3 sequence is 14 residues long. Between the trimmed V and J ends, which lost 1 base and 5 bases, there was a span of 13 bases. The germline gives CDR1 SGHNT, CDR2 YYREEE (reference sequence). CDR3 sequence: CASSLSQGRDEQYF. In DNA, the CDR3 is TGTGCCAGCAGCTTGTCGCAGGGGCGCGACGAGCAGTACTTC.

V usage is TRBV6-5 and J usage is TRBJ1-6, with 7 bases fitting TRBD1. Germline values: CDR1 MNHEY, CDR2 SVGAGI. The V gene end was trimmed by 5 bases and the J gene end by 10 bases; junction bases not matched to a gene: 8. The CDR3 has 14 residues. CDR3 sequence (DNA): TGTGCCAGCAGTAGACAGGGAGAGGAATCACCCCTCCACTTT. As protein: CASSRQGEESPLHF.

CDR3 sequence: CASSLETGTDGYTF. The CDR3 bases are TGTGCCAGCAGCTTAGAGACAGGGACGGACGGCTACACCTTC. The gene calls are TRBV5-4 and TRBJ1-2; 7 bases agree with TRBD1. Looked up from germline, CDR1 is SGHNT and CDR2 is YYREEE (reference sequence). V was pared by 2 bases and J by 8 bases, with 9 bases of the junction left unmatched. The CDR3 has 14 residues.

This clone was seen only a few times. The rearrangement joins TRBV30 to TRBJ2-7, with 9 bases matching TRBD1. The germline V gene has CDR1 GTSNPN and CDR2 SVGIG (reference sequence). This CDR3 has 15 residues. The trim removed 7 bases at V and 5 bases at J, leaving 15 bases unmatched. In DNA, the CDR3 is TGTGCCTTTCATGATTCCGGGACAGGGCCCCACGAGCAGTACTTC. Translated: CAFHDSGTGPHEQYF.

The chain has TRBV7-9 and TRBJ2-2, with D perhaps TRBD2 (6 bases). Germline CDR1 and CDR2: SEHNR and FQNEAQ (reference sequence). CDR3 length: 14 residues. Trimming removed 4 bases at V and 5 bases at J, with 11 bases between. In DNA form, the CDR3 reads TGTGCCAGCAGCTCCGGGACTTCGACCGGGGAGCTGTTTTTT. Its translation: CASSSGTSTGELFF. Variable domain in full (rest from reference TRBV7-9 and TRBJ2-2): DTGVSQNPRHKITKRGQNVTFRCDPISEHNRLYWYRQTLGQGPEFLTYFQNEAQLEKSRLLSDRFSAERPKGSFSTLEIQRTEQGDSAMYLCASSSGTSTGELFFGEGSRLTVL.

The V gene is TRBV7-8, the J gene TRBJ2-5, with TRBD1 matching over 8 bases. The CDR3 consists of 13 residues. J was trimmed by 7 bases and V by 5 bases; bases with no gene match: 6. Germline CDR1 reads SGHVS; CDR2 reads FQNEAQ. The CDR3 DNA sequence: TGTGCCAGCAGCGAGGACAGGGTCGGGACCCAGTACTTC. Its protein is CASSEDRVGTQYF.

The V call is TRBV6-2 or TRBV6-3, the J call TRBJ2-3, with D maybe TRBD2 (6 bases). The length of the CDR3 is 16 residues. With 4 bases removed from V and 1 base from J, the gap between germline ends came to 15 bases. Looked up from germline, CDR1 is MNHEY and CDR2 is SVGEGT. Here the CDR3 DNA reads TGTGCCAGCAGTTTAACGCGGGACTGGCGCACAGATACGCAGTATTTT. This gives the protein CASSLTRDWRTDTQYF.

This clone appeared a few times. This chain joins TRBV7-2 and TRBJ2-7; D may be TRBD2 (5 bases). This CDR3 contains 14 residues. Trimming stripped 1 base from V and 3 bases from J, with 10 bases between. Germline V gives CDR1 SGHTA, CDR2 FQGNSA. The CDR3 here is CASSLESGSYEQYF. For the CDR3, the DNA is TGTGCCAGCAGCTTAGAAAGCGGTAGCTACGAGCAGTACTTC.

The chain joins TRBV7-8 to TRBJ2-1; TRBD1 matches 7 bases. The CDR3 has 15 residues. CDR1 is SGHVS, CDR2 FQNEAQ, per germline. The ends lost 1 base at V and 6 bases at J; junction bases unmatched: 6. This CDR3 reads CASSLEGGRGNEQFF. The CDR3 DNA reads as TGTGCCAGCAGCTTAGAAGGGGGCCGAGGCAATGAGCAGTTCTTC.

There are a few counts of this clone. The chain has TRBV12-3 or TRBV12-4 and TRBJ2-1, with no clear D. Trimming left V 4 bases short and J 4 bases short, with 2 bases between. The CDR3 totals 11 residues. The CDR3 bases are TGTGCCAGCAGTTCATACAATGAGCAGTTCTTC. Translating it yields CASSSYNEQFF.

V usage is TRBV12-3 or TRBV12-4 and J usage is TRBJ2-7; 10 bases match TRBD1. CDR3 length: 13 residues. Trimming removed 7 bases from V and 2 bases from J; junction bases left unmatched: 2. As DNA, the CDR3 is TGTGCCAGCAAAGGGACAGGGGCCTACGAGCAGTACTTC. This codes for CASKGTGAYEQYF.

The chain uses TRBV11-2 and TRBJ1-1, with D unclear. Germline CDR1 SGHAT, CDR2 FQNNGV. V lost 5 bases and J lost 0, with 16 bases in between. The CDR3 loop spans 16 amino acids. In DNA, the CDR3 is TGTGCCAGCAGCACCCCGGGTTACGGGATGAACACTGAAGCTTTCTTT. Its translation is CASSTPGYGMNTEAFF. The full variable domain, completed using reference TRBV11-2 and TRBJ1-1, is EAGVAQSPRYKIIEKRQSVAFWCNPISGHATLYWYQQILGQGPKLLIQFQNNGVVDDSQLPKDRFSAERLKGVDSTLKIQPAKLEDSAVYLCASSTPGYGMNTEAFFGQGTRLTVV.

The chain uses TRBV12-3 or TRBV12-4 and TRBJ1-1, with D uncertain. This CDR3 has 12 residues. Trimming shortened V by 3 bases and J by 5 bases, and 7 bases separated the two germline ends. CDR3 sequence reads: CASSFRETEAFF. The CDR3 region has the DNA TGTGCCAGCAGTTTCCGGGAAACTGAAGCTTTCTTT.

The V call is TRBV20-1, the J call TRBJ2-3; D might be TRBD1 (5 bases). Per the germline V gene, CDR1 is DFQATT and CDR2 is SNEGSKA (reference sequence). This CDR3 comprises 11 residues. V shed 7 bases and J shed 11 bases, with 16 bases lying between them. The CDR3 DNA sequence: TGCAGTGTCCTTTGGGGCCCCGTGCAGTATTTT. Amino acid sequence: CSVLWGPVQYF.

The chain has TRBV5-4 and TRBJ2-3; the D gene is possibly TRBD2 (6 bases). This CDR3 comprises 16 residues. V dropped 0 bases and J dropped 2 bases, with 13 bases sitting between them. CDR1 and CDR2 (germline): SGHNT, YYREEE (reference sequence). CDR3 coding DNA: TGTGCCAGCAGCTTGGGGCAGGGAGGCCCCACAGATACGCAGTATTTT. Amino acid sequence: CASSLGQGGPTDTQYF. The full variable domain, in which reference TRBV5-4 and TRBJ2-3 provide the parts outside the CDR3, is ETGVTQSPTHLIKTRGQQVTLRCSSQSGHNTVSWYQQALGQGPQFIFQYYREEENGRGNFPPRFSGLQFPNYSSELNVNALELDDSALYLCASSLGQGGPTDTQYFGPGTRLTVL.

The V call is TRBV9, the J call TRBJ2-2; tentatively, D is TRBD1 (5 bases). The CDR3 spans 13 residues. With 3 bases removed from V and 9 bases from J, the gap between germline ends came to 12 bases. In germline, CDR1 is SGDLS, CDR2 YYNGEE. CDR3 sequence: CASSGLQGRELFF. The CDR3 DNA reads as TGTGCCAGCAGCGGACTTCAGGGAAGGGAGCTGTTTTTT.

The CDR3 sequence: CASSTGPGENSPLHF. CDR3 bases: TGTGCCAGCAGCACAGGACCGGGGGAAAATTCACCCCTCCACTTT. The chain combines TRBV9 with TRBJ1-6; D possibly corresponds to TRBD1 (5 bases). CDR3 length equals 15 residues. V gave up 4 bases and J gave up 7 bases, with 15 bases separating them. CDR1 SGDLS and CDR2 YYNGEE come from the germline V gene.

The CDR3 region is CASSQGPGAINSPLHF. CDR3 nucleotide sequence: TGTGCCAGCAGCCAAGGCCCGGGTGCAATTAATTCACCCCTCCACTTT. The J gene is TRBJ1-6, the V gene TRBV3-1 (or the pseudogene TRBV3-2); no definite D call. The CDR3 totals 16 residues. CDR1 and CDR2 (germline): LGHDT, YNNKEL (reference sequence). With 1 base removed from V and 6 bases from J, the gap between germline ends came to 13 bases.